These 12 T cell receptor beta chains were sequenced from one sample in a study of T cell changes during pregnancy in multiple sclerosis. Clones were sequenced by immunoSEQ multiplex PCR, and TCRdb holds only the in-frame ones, with some missing. The repertoire holds about 73,000 clones, approximately 92% seen once, with 2.5% to 3.5% in the top ten. The source material was peripheral blood, sampled in the third trimester of pregnancy. The receptors stem from a female donor in good health, enrolled as a control in a pregnancy study.

CDR3: CAISDLLTSYEQYF. The CDR3 nucleotides are TGTGCCATCAGTGACCTCCTAACTTCCTACGAGCAGTACTTC. The rearrangement joins TRBV10-3 to TRBJ2-7; D unresolved. This CDR3 contains 14 residues. The V gene's germline CDR1 is ENHRY and CDR2 SYGVKD. V was clipped by 3 bases and J by 1 base, with 10 bases between them.

V is TRBV7-9 and J is TRBJ1-1; no clear D. CDR3 length: 16 amino acids. V dropped 5 bases and J dropped 1 base, with 17 bases sitting between them. CDR1 SEHNR and CDR2 FQNEAQ come from the germline V gene (reference sequence). CDR3 in amino acids: CASSPNFNTRNTEAFF. DNA of the CDR3: TGTGCCAGCAGCCCCAATTTTAATACAAGGAACACTGAAGCTTTCTTT.

The chain uses TRBV6-4 and TRBJ2-3; D might be TRBD2 (6 bases). CDR3 length: 11 residues. Per the germline V gene, CDR1 is MRHNA and CDR2 is SNTAGT. V was clipped by 6 bases and J by 5 bases, with 6 bases between them. CDR3 sequence (DNA): TGTGCCAGCAGGGGGGGAGATACGCAGTATTTT. It yields the protein CASRGGDTQYF.

The rearrangement uses TRBV10-2 and TRBJ1-1; TRBD1 might be the D (6 bases). Germline loops: CDR1 WSHSY, CDR2 SAAADI. The CDR3 covers 14 residues. Trimming took 3 bases from V and 5 from J, leaving 13 bases between them. CDR3 in DNA: TGCGCCAGCAGTGACGGGGGGCTGGGGACTGAAGCTTTCTTT. Its translation is CASSDGGLGTEAFF.

The V call is TRBV5-4, the J call TRBJ2-1; 7 bases line up with TRBD1. V was pared by 4 bases and J by 5 bases, with 12 bases of the junction left unmatched. CDR3 length equals 16 residues. CDR1 and CDR2 from the germline V gene are SGHNT and YYREEE (reference sequence). The CDR3 DNA reads TGTGCCAGCAGCCCAAGGGCCCGGGACAGTAACAATGAGCAGTTCTTC. This gives the protein CASSPRARDSNNEQFF.

V usage is TRBV2 and J usage is TRBJ1-5; 8 bases match TRBD1. The germline V gene encodes CDR1 SNHLY and CDR2 FYNNEI. Germline trimming cut 10 bases from V and 2 bases from J; bases unmatched to any gene: 10. This CDR3 spans 15 amino acids. CDR3 region: CAIADREGRNQPQHF. CDR3 DNA sequence: TGTGCCATCGCGGACAGGGAGGGTCGCAATCAGCCCCAGCATTTT.

This sequence joins TRBV5-1 and TRBJ2-2; a possible D gene is TRBD2 (5 bases). Per the germline V gene, CDR1 is SGHRS and CDR2 is YFSETQ. Trimming took 3 bases from V and 1 from J, leaving 16 bases between them. CDR3 length: 17 residues. CDR3 loop: CASSSGTARVNTGELFF. The CDR3 DNA reads TGCGCCAGCAGCTCGGGAACGGCGCGGGTGAACACCGGGGAGCTGTTTTTT.

The chain recombines TRBV7-2 with TRBJ2-5, with 15 positions matching TRBD2. The CDR3 is 16 residues long. Germline CDR1 SGHTA, CDR2 FQGNSA. V lost 0 bases and J lost 4; bases outside the gene matches: 0. The CDR3 reads CASSLAGLAGGETQYF. Here the CDR3 DNA reads TGTGCCAGCAGCTTAGCGGGACTAGCGGGAGGAGAGACCCAGTACTTC.

The chain recombines TRBV29-1 with TRBJ2-4; D is uncertain. Germline CDR1 reads SQVTM; CDR2 reads ANQGSEA. CDR3 size: 12 residues. Trimming cost V 4 bases and J 6 bases, with 10 bases left between them. DNA for the CDR3: TGCAGCGTTGGGAGCGTTGGAAACATTCAGTACTTC. Translation gives CSVGSVGNIQYF.

The chain links TRBV10-2 to TRBJ1-3; the D is unclear. Germline lookup yields CDR1 WSHSY and CDR2 SAAADI. Trimming took off 5 bases at V and 2 bases at J, with 10 bases between the two ends. This CDR3 contains 14 residues. CDR3 protein: CASSLTFTGNTIYF. The CDR3 DNA is TGCGCCAGCAGTCTTACATTCACTGGAAACACCATATATTTT.

This chain links TRBV10-3 with TRBJ1-2, with 8 bases identical to TRBD1. Per germline, CDR1 ENHRY and CDR2 SYGVKD. V shed 8 bases and J 6 bases; nucleotides not matched to a gene: 8. The CDR3 is 13 amino acids. The CDR3 DNA sequence: TGTGCCATCTCCGACAGGGGTGAGCATGGCTACACCTTC. Amino acids: CAISDRGEHGYTF.

CDR3 protein: CAISAGQGYNEQFF. In DNA, the CDR3 is TGTGCCATCAGTGCGGGACAGGGGTACAATGAGCAGTTCTTC. The chain employs TRBV10-3 and TRBJ2-1; 10 bases match TRBD1. This CDR3 contains 14 residues. V lost 4 bases to trimming and J lost 4 bases; unmatched junction nucleotides: 1. Germline values: CDR1 ENHRY, CDR2 SYGVKD.